This T cell receptor (beta chain) was captured in a study of blood T cell repertoires in COVID-19. Study-level background: PBMCs, B-cell-depleted T cells, or T cells were the source of the cDNA or gDNA that made up the material.

In the authors' workflow: It was from reference gene primer amplification that nucleated cell counts were estimated. Method: immunoSEQ multiplex PCR; TCRdb's copy keeps in-frame clones and lacks some. That table supplies the V and J calls and clone size; D and trimming were determined from the DNA. The data hold about 210,000 clones, with 89% observed a single time. The CDR3 length is 19 residues. CDR1 and CDR2 from the germline V gene are MNHNS and SASEGT. The ends lost 1 base at V and 0 bases at J; junction bases unmatched: 10. This TCR came from a woman in her forties with acute or convalescent COVID-19. The chain couples TRBV6-1 to TRBJ2-4; 9 nucleotides agree with TRBD2. The sample was peripheral blood. The CDR3 nucleotides are TGTGCCAGCAGTGAAGTCCAGGAAGCGGGGGGTCTAGCCAAAAACATTCAGTACTTC. It encodes CASSEVQEAGGLAKNIQYF.